This T cell receptor (beta chain) stems from a study of blood T cell repertoires in COVID-19. Study as a whole: Acute and convalescent COVID-19 samples came from the United States, Italy and Spain. From T cells, B-cell-depleted T cells, or PBMCs came the material, which was cDNA or gDNA.

J lost 5 bases, V lost 7 bases, and 6 bases had no gene match. The CDR3 consists of 15 residues. Germline CDR1 and CDR2: MNHEY and SVGAGI. This clone was observed a handful of times. Authors' processing steps: Estimation of nucleated cell counts relied on the amplification of reference gene primers. Libraries were prepared by immunoSEQ multiplex PCR; TCRdb keeps only in-frame clonotypes and omits some of them. That table furnishes V, J and clone size, whereas the DNA furnished D and trimming. The sample records approximately 250,000 clones, over 75% being singletons. What was sequenced was PBMCs or T cells enriched from blood (not recorded which). The TCR sequence derives from a woman aged 50 to 60 with acute COVID-19. The chain joins TRBV6-5 to TRBJ2-3; TRBD2 aligns across 13 bases. The CDR3 region has the DNA TGTGCCAGCATTCGGACTAGCGGGGGCGGAGATACGCAGTATTTT. It encodes CASIRTSGGGDTQYF.